These T cell receptor beta chains were read from a single sample in a study of CD8+ T cells in alopecia areata. Measured with immunoSEQ multiplex PCR; TCRdb has only the in-frame clones, and not every one. The table has around 250,000 clones, around 67% seen once. The sequenced sample was CD4+ T cells sorted from blood, obtained at week 0. The receptors here all came from a human donor with alopecia areata. The CDR3 runs from the conserved cysteine through the conserved F or W. The D gene is left open where the match is weak. Part of the rows lack a size; the others show once, few, many or a class for expanded clones.

clone size | D gene | J gene | V gene | CDR3 DNA | CDR3 protein
. | TRBD2 | TRBJ2-1 | TRBV14 | TGTGCCAGCAGCCAAAGCGGGGAAGGGTCCTACAATGAGCAGTTCTTC | CASSQSGEGSYNEQFF
. | . | TRBJ1-2 | TRBV30 | TGTGCCTGGAGTGTTCCGGGGAGGGGTAACTATGGCTACACCTTC | CAWSVPGRGNYGYTF
. | . | TRBJ1-5 | TRBV30 | TGTGCCTGGATGGGGAAGACCGGTCAGCCCCAGCATTTT | CAWMGKTGQPQHF
. | . | TRBJ2-5 | TRBV20-1 | TGCAGTGCTAGTGACGGGGGTAGCTTTTACTTC | CSASDGGSFYF
. | . | TRBJ2-1 | TRBV7-7 | TGTGCTAGCAGCTTAGGCCGGGTCGATGAGCAGTTCTTC | CASSLGRVDEQFF
. | . | TRBJ2-6 | TRBV15 | TGTGCCACCAGCAGAAGGATCGACTCTGGGGCCAACGTCCTGACTTTC | CATSRRIDSGANVLTF
few | TRBD2 | TRBJ2-7 | TRBV7-2 | TGTGCCAGCAGCTTAGCGGGGACTAGCTTGGGGGAGCAGTACTTC | CASSLAGTSLGEQYF
. | . | TRBJ2-5 | TRBV6-1 | TGTGCCAGCACCCCAAGCGGAAGAGGGCCCCAGTACTTC | CASTPSGRGPQYF
. | . | TRBJ2-2 | TRBV30 | TGTGCCGGATCGGGACTGCCGAACACCGGGGAGCTGTTTTTT | CAGSGLPNTGELFF
. | . | TRBJ1-6 | TRBV18 | TGTGCCAGCTCACCACTGATGTCAGGGCCAGACTCACCCCTCCACTTT | CASSPLMSGPDSPLHF
few | TRBD1 | TRBJ1-6 | TRBV7-9 | TGTGCCAGCAGCTCAAACGATAGGACAGGGTGGAATTCACCCCTCCACTTT | CASSSNDRTGWNSPLHF
. | . | TRBJ1-3 | TRBV9 | TGTGCCAGCAGCGTATATGGCATCCCGAGCTCTGGAAACACCATATATTTT | CASSVYGIPSSGNTIYF
. | . | TRBJ1-1 | TRBV5-6 | TGTGCCAGCACCTTCGGCCCGGTAGCTAACACTGAAGCTTTCTTT | CASTFGPVANTEAFF
. | TRBD2 | TRBJ2-5 | TRBV7-2 | TGTGCCAGCAGCCCCTTGGGACTAGCGGGGTCCAAAGAGACCCAGTACTTC | CASSPLGLAGSKETQYF
. | . | TRBJ2-6 | TRBV27 | TGTGCCAGCAGTTCAGGGTCTGGGGCCAACGTCCTGACTTTC | CASSSGSGANVLTF
. | TRBD1 | TRBJ2-7 | TRBV7-8 | TGTGCCAGCAGCTTGGGACAGATTCTTTACGAGCAGTACTTC | CASSLGQILYEQYF
. | . | TRBJ2-2 | TRBV5-6 | TGTGCCAGCAGCTTGGTGGACAGATCGAACACCGGGGAGCTGTTTTTT | CASSLVDRSNTGELFF
few | . | TRBJ1-5 | TRBV30 | TGTGCCTCAGGACGGGGGGATCAGCCCCAGCATTTT | CASGRGDQPQHF
. | TRBD2 | TRBJ2-5 | TRBV27 | TGTGCCAGCAGTTCCCCGGGAGGGGGGCAAGAGACCCAGTACTTC | CASSSPGGGQETQYF
. | . | TRBJ2-7 | TRBV29-1 | TGCAGCGTTACACAGGGAAACTACGAGCAGTACTTC | CSVTQGNYEQYF
once | TRBD1 | TRBJ1-1 | TRBV29-1 | TGCAGCGTCAGAGACAGGGTGAACACTGAAGCTTTCTTT | CSVRDRVNTEAFF
. | TRBD2 | TRBJ2-3 | TRBV29-1 | TGCAGCGCCCGGGGGGGTAGGCTAAGCACAGATACGCAGTATTTT | CSARGGRLSTDTQYF
. | . | TRBJ2-7 | TRBV15 | TGTGCCACCAGCAGGACGCCCGGAGGGTCCTACGAGCAGTACTTC | CATSRTPGGSYEQYF
few | . | TRBJ2-7 | TRBV29-1 | TGCAGCGTTGGGAGGGTGGCCTACGAGCAGTACTTC | CSVGRVAYEQYF
. | . | TRBJ2-7 | TRBV5-1 | TGCGCCAGCAGCTCTCCGGGGCCGAGCTCCTACGAGCAGTACTTC | CASSSPGPSSYEQYF
. | . | TRBJ2-7 | TRBV29-1 | TGCAGCGTTGTCCCAACTCAGGGGCCGAGCTACGAGCAGTACTTC | CSVVPTQGPSYEQYF
. | . | TRBJ1-5 | TRBV30 | TGTGCCTGGAGTGTGTCAGGGGGCAATCAGCCCCAGCATTTT | CAWSVSGGNQPQHF
. | . | TRBJ2-6 | TRBV30 | TGTGCCTGGAGTGGCTTACACTCTGGGGCCAACGTCCTGACTTTC | CAWSGLHSGANVLTF
. | TRBD1 | TRBJ2-5 | TRBV4-3 | TGCGCCAGCAGCCAAGAATTGATGCCAGGGGGCGAGACCCAGTACTTC | CASSQELMPGGETQYF
. | . | TRBJ1-2 | TRBV30 | TGTGCCTGGTGCATCCCCGGTACTAACTATGGCTACACCTTC | CAWCIPGTNYGYTF
. | . | TRBJ2-3 | TRBV11-1 | TGTGCCAGCAGCTTAGCCGAAAGGGATACGCAGTATTTT | CASSLAERDTQYF
. | TRBD2 | TRBJ2-7 | TRBV7-2 | TGTGCCAGCAGCACCGGGACTACCCTGCAGTACTTC | CASSTGTTLQYF
once | . | TRBJ1-5 | TRBV6-5 | TGTGCCAGCAGTTACTCAGGCGGGAATAGCAATCAGCCCCAGCATTTT | CASSYSGGNSNQPQHF
. | . | TRBJ1-6 | TRBV6-5 | TGTGCCAGCAGCCAAACCCAGGGACGGATCCTCCACTTT | CASSQTQGRILHF
. | TRBD2 | TRBJ2-1 | TRBV6-1 | TGTGCCAGCAGGCCTGGACTAGCGGGGGTTAGTGAGCAGTTCTTC | CASRPGLAGVSEQFF
. | . | TRBJ1-1 | TRBV29-1 | TGCAGCGTGCCCGGACAAGCCATGAACACTGAAGCTTTCTTT | CSVPGQAMNTEAFF
once | TRBD1 | TRBJ1-6 | TRBV12-5 | TGTGCTAGTGGTTTACAGGGGGCTTCACCCCTCCACTTT | CASGLQGASPLHF
. | . | TRBJ2-7 | TRBV25-1 | TGTGCCAGCAGTGATATGTACGAGCAGTACTTC | CASSDMYEQYF
. | . | TRBJ2-3 | TRBV5-1 | TGCGCCAGCAGCTGGAGGGGGTCTAGCACAGATACGCAGTATTTT | CASSWRGSSTDTQYF
. | . | TRBJ2-6 | TRBV27 | TGTGCCAGCAGCCTTTTCTCCCTTCAGAGCTCTGGGGCCAACGTCCTGACTTTC | CASSLFSLQSSGANVLTF
few | . | TRBJ1-5 | TRBV2 | TGTGCCAGCACAGAGGGAGGGTATAGCAATCAGCCCCAGCATTTT | CASTEGGYSNQPQHF
. | . | TRBJ1-1 | TRBV5-6 | TGTGCCAGCAGCCGCATTGGGTTCACTGAAGCTTTCTTT | CASSRIGFTEAFF
. | . | TRBJ1-2 | TRBV29-1 | TGCAGCGCCCAGGGAGGGCTAGGAGGCTACACCTTC | CSAQGGLGGYTF
. | TRBD2 | TRBJ2-5 | TRBV5-4 | TGTGCCAGCAGCCCCGCGGGGGGGCAAGAGACCCAGTACTTC | CASSPAGGQETQYF
. | . | TRBJ1-1 | TRBV30 | TGTGCCTGGAGTGTATCTGGCACTGAAGCTTTCTTT | CAWSVSGTEAFF
few | . | TRBJ1-5 | TRBV2 | TGTGCCAGCAGTGAAGAGGCGCAGGGGCGACAGCCCCAGCATTTT | CASSEEAQGRQPQHF
few | . | TRBJ2-3 | TRBV29-1 | TGCAGCGTTGTTCCTAGCGAAGATACGCAGTATTTT | CSVVPSEDTQYF
. | TRBD1 | TRBJ2-1 | TRBV2 | TGTGCCAGCAGTGAATTCGGGACAGGCTACAATGAGCAGTTCTTC | CASSEFGTGYNEQFF
few | . | TRBJ2-3 | TRBV7-2 | TGTGCCAGCGCAGAGGGGCTGGGCCGCACAGATACGCAGTATTTT | CASAEGLGRTDTQYF
. | . | TRBJ2-1 | TRBV29-1 | TGCAGCGCCGCCCTTGGCAATGAGCAGTTCTTC | CSAALGNEQFF
. | . | TRBJ2-3 | TRBV14 | TGTGCCAGCAGCCAGGGAGTCTGGACGCAGTATTTT | CASSQGVWTQYF
. | . | TRBJ2-5 | TRBV7-8 | TGTGCCAGCAGTCAGGACCGCGGATCCCAAGAGACCCAGTACTTC | CASSQDRGSQETQYF
. | TRBD1 | TRBJ2-5 | TRBV10-3 | TGTGCCAACGGACAGGGGGAGACCCAGTACTTC | CANGQGETQYF
few | TRBD2 | TRBJ2-1 | TRBV27 | TGTGCCAGCAGTTTAGAGGCGGCTAGCGGGTGGGATAACAATGAGCAGTTCTTC | CASSLEAASGWDNNEQFF